A single sample is the source of the 5 T cell receptor beta chains below, sequenced in a study of shared clonotypes between healthy human individuals. Here immunoSEQ multiplex PCR was the method, and the copy in TCRdb shows in-frame clones only, minus some. The data contain 730,000 or so clones, about three quarters of them seen just once; the ten biggest clones take up approximately 2%. Sample: memory CD4+ T cells sorted from blood. The subset is: CD45RA-negative fraction. The receptors were gathered from a young woman in good health.

The chain employs TRBV29-1 and TRBJ1-1; 7 nucleotides agree with TRBD1. The CDR3 runs 13 residues. With V trimmed by 7 bases and J by 3 bases, 8 bases remained unmatched. Germline CDR1 and CDR2: SQVTM and ANQGSEA. The CDR3 DNA follows: TGCAGCGCCTGCGACAGGGCAGACACTGAAGCTTTCTTT. Encoded protein: CSACDRADTEAFF.

V usage is TRBV2 and J usage is TRBJ2-3; D unclear. Germline values: CDR1 SNHLY, CDR2 FYNNEI. The CDR3 extends over 15 amino acids. V was cut by 3 bases and J by 2 bases, with 12 bases left in between. The CDR3: CASSDARIYTDTQYF. The DNA of the CDR3 is TGTGCCAGCAGTGATGCGAGGATTTACACAGATACGCAGTATTTT.

V gene TRBV6-1 combines with J gene TRBJ1-2; no reliable D call. The length of the CDR3 is 13 residues. V was pared by 1 base and J by 9 bases, with 12 bases between. Germline V gives CDR1 MNHNS, CDR2 SASEGT. The CDR3 loop is CASSEVGRASYTF. Written as DNA, the CDR3 is TGTGCCAGCAGTGAAGTCGGCCGGGCCAGCTACACCTTC.

This clone was seen a single time. The V gene is TRBV5-1, the J gene TRBJ2-7; TRBD1 is a possible D gene (6 bases). V lost 2 bases and J 6 bases, leaving 9 bases between the germline ends. Germline loops: CDR1 SGHRS, CDR2 YFSETQ. The CDR3 sequence is 12 residues long. CDR3 coding DNA: TGCGCCAGCAGCTTTGAAGGGGGCGAGCAGTACTTC. Translated, it gives CASSFEGGEQYF. Full variable domain (outside the CDR3, taken from reference TRBV5-1 and TRBJ2-7): KAGVTQTPRYLIKTRGQQVTLSCSPISGHRSVSWYQQTPGQGLQFLFEYFSETQRNKGNFPGRFSGRQFSNSRSEMNVSTLELGDSALYLCASSFEGGEQYFGPGTRLTVT.

The chain links TRBV4-1 to TRBJ2-1; no definite D call. This CDR3 region has 14 residues. The germline gives CDR1 MGHRA, CDR2 YSYEKL. The V end lost 4 bases, the J end lost 0 bases, and 7 bases lay between the germline ends. The CDR3 DNA reads TGCGCCAGCAGCCCGGAGAGCTCCTACAATGAGCAGTTCTTC. Encoded protein: CASSPESSYNEQFF.